The 25 T cell receptor beta chains below come from one sample, sequenced in a study of shared clonotypes between healthy human individuals. Some clones are missing from TCRdb's copy, which holds only in-frame ones; the method was immunoSEQ multiplex PCR. The table records about 1.5 million clones, 98% of them present only once. The source material was naive CD4+ T cells sorted from blood. As to subset: CD45RA+ positively selected. These receptors originate from a man younger than 45 in good health.

The chain links TRBV30 to TRBJ1-5; 9 bases match TRBD1. Germline V lookup: CDR1 GTSNPN, CDR2 SVGIG (reference sequence). This CDR3 has 13 residues. Unmatched junction bases numbered 3, after V lost 3 bases and J lost 6 bases. This chain's CDR3 is CAWRTGGGQPQHF. The CDR3 bases are TGTGCCTGGAGAACAGGGGGCGGTCAGCCCCAGCATTTT.

This chain connects TRBV9 to TRBJ2-5; D ambiguous. The germline CDR1 and CDR2 sequences are SGDLS and YYNGEE. This CDR3 comprises 14 residues. V was pared by 1 base and J by 4 bases, with 11 bases between. CDR3 nucleotides: TGTGCCAGCAGCGTAAGGGTACTTGGAGAGACCCAGTACTTC. Protein sequence: CASSVRVLGETQYF.

The chain uses TRBV5-8 and TRBJ1-5, with TRBD1 as a possible D gene (5 bases). V was pared by 0 bases and J by 0 bases, with 19 bases between. The CDR3 length is 19 residues. Germline V gives CDR1 SGHTS, CDR2 YDEGEE. CDR3 sequence reads: CASSLVTTSGGYSNQPQHF. CDR3 sequence (DNA): TGTGCCAGCAGCTTGGTAACCACATCGGGGGGGTATAGCAATCAGCCCCAGCATTTT. The entire variable domain, with the rest obtained from reference TRBV5-8 and TRBJ1-5, is as follows: EAGVTQSPTHLIKTRGQQATLRCSPISGHTSVYWYQQALGLGLQFLLWYDEGEERNRGNFPPRFSGRQFPNYSSELNVNALELEDSALYLCASSLVTTSGGYSNQPQHFGDGTRLSIL.

The chain recombines TRBV6-4 with TRBJ2-7, with 8 bases fitting TRBD2. This CDR3 is 13 amino acids long. V was clipped by 9 bases and J by 2 bases; unmatched bases: 6. CDR1 and CDR2 from the germline V gene are MRHNA and SNTAGT. The CDR3 DNA reads as TGTGCCAGTCCAATAGCGGGGACCTACGAGCAGTACTTC. Protein: CASPIAGTYEQYF.

V usage is TRBV6-1 and J usage is TRBJ2-2; possibly TRBD1 or TRBD2 for D (7 bases each). V shed 6 bases and J shed 6 bases, with 14 bases lying between them. CDR1 is MNHNS, CDR2 SASEGT, per germline. The CDR3 runs 14 residues. DNA of the CDR3: TGTGCCAGCAGCCCGCCAGGGGGGGCCGGGGAGCTGTTTTTT. Its translation: CASSPPGGAGELFF.

Concerning this clone itself: One end of the junction varies from germline; a read error may be responsible. The chain couples TRBV7-7 to TRBJ2-1; 8 bases are shared with TRBD2. This CDR3 comprises 13 residues. The germline V gene has CDR1 SSHAT and CDR2 FNYEAQ (reference sequence). This CDR3 reads CASSLDSGAGQFF. In nucleotides, the CDR3 is TGTGCTAGCAGCTTAGATAGCGGGGCCGGGCAGTTCTTC.

J is TRBJ2-7 and V is TRBV5-6; 7 nucleotides agree with TRBD2. V lost 3 bases and J lost 9; bases outside the gene matches: 12. Germline CDR1 SGHDT, CDR2 YYEEEE. This CDR3 comprises 14 residues. This CDR3 reads CASSSTLGGKGQYF. CDR3 sequence (DNA): TGTGCCAGCAGCTCCACCTTGGGAGGGAAGGGGCAGTACTTC.

The J gene is TRBJ2-3, the V gene TRBV29-1; D gene uncertain. Germline CDR1 is SQVTM and CDR2 is ANQGSEA. The CDR3 totals 15 residues. The ends were cut back, 6 bases at V and 8 bases at J, with 24 bases in the middle. The CDR3 region is CSVGLRLSLFFTQYF. The CDR3 region has the DNA TGCAGCGTCGGTTTGCGGCTCTCCCTTTTCTTTACGCAGTATTTT.

In its sample, this clone was seen once. V and J are TRBV27 and TRBJ2-7; 8 nucleotides agree with TRBD2. Germline-derived CDR1 and CDR2 are MNHEY and SMNVEV (reference sequence). This CDR3 has 13 amino acids. The J segment lost 3 bases and the V segment lost 6 bases, leaving 4 bases of the junction unmatched. CDR3 loop: CASRSAGVYEQYF. The CDR3 DNA is TGTGCCAGCAGGTCAGCGGGGGTCTACGAGCAGTACTTC.

Comment on this clone: Mismatch with germline at one junction end may stem from a read error. J is TRBJ2-2 and V is TRBV7-7; D gene uncertain. Germline V gene data show CDR1 as SSHAT and CDR2 as FNYEAQ (reference sequence). CDR3 length equals 14 residues. The CDR3 loop is CASSLIRNTGELFF. CDR3 DNA sequence: TGTGCTAGCAGCTTAATCAGGAACACCGGGGAGCTGTTTTTT.

With regard to this clone: Additional DNA sequences in this sample encode the identical CDR3. The J gene is TRBJ2-3, the V gene TRBV18, with D uncertain. The germline CDR1 and CDR2 sequences are KGHSH and LQKENI. Trimming left V 6 bases short and J 0 bases short, with 7 bases between. The CDR3 covers 13 residues. The CDR3 bases are TGTGCCAGCTCGCCGCCTAGCACAGATACGCAGTATTTT. Translated: CASSPPSTDTQYF. Supplemented by reference TRBV18 and TRBJ2-3, the full variable domain reads NAGVMQNPRHLVRRRGQEARLRCSPMKGHSHVYWYRQLPEEGLKFMVYLQKENIIDESGMPKERFSAEFPKEGPSILRIQQVVRGDSAAYFCASSPPSTDTQYFGPGTRLTVL.

The chain couples TRBV5-4 to TRBJ2-3, with TRBD2 matching 11 bases. V was pared by 1 base and J by 3 bases, with 4 bases of the junction left unmatched. CDR1 and CDR2 (germline): SGHNT, YYREEE (reference sequence). The CDR3 has 16 amino acids. CDR3 in amino acids: CASSLLAGGPTDTQYF. CDR3 nucleotide sequence: TGTGCCAGCAGCTTGCTAGCGGGAGGTCCGACAGATACGCAGTATTTT. The entire variable domain, with the rest obtained from reference TRBV5-4 and TRBJ2-3, is as follows: ETGVTQSPTHLIKTRGQQVTLRCSSQSGHNTVSWYQQALGQGPQFIFQYYREEENGRGNFPPRFSGLQFPNYSSELNVNALELDDSALYLCASSLLAGGPTDTQYFGPGTRLTVL.

This chain uses TRBV2 with TRBJ1-5; 7 nucleotides align to TRBD1. CDR1 and CDR2 from the germline V gene are SNHLY and FYNNEI. This CDR3 contains 15 residues. Trimming at V came to 8 bases and at J to 0 bases, leaving 7 bases not matched to a gene. The CDR3, as DNA: TGTGCCAGCTTACAGGGGTACTATAGCAATCAGCCCCAGCATTTT. Amino acids: CASLQGYYSNQPQHF.

The rearrangement links TRBV2 to TRBJ2-7; no reliable D call. CDR1 and CDR2 from the germline V gene are SNHLY and FYNNEI. This CDR3 comprises 14 residues. V lost 6 bases and J lost 0, with 12 bases in between. CDR3 sequence: CASRTDLSSYEQYF. The CDR3 bases are TGTGCCAGCAGGACCGACTTGAGCTCCTACGAGCAGTACTTC.

The chain combines TRBV18 with TRBJ2-3; TRBD1 agrees at 8 bases. CDR3 size: 16 residues. Trimming removed 2 bases from V and 2 bases from J; junction bases left unmatched: 6. Germline V gives CDR1 KGHSH, CDR2 LQKENI. CDR3 in amino acids: CASSPRGTGPTDTQYF. CDR3 DNA sequence: TGTGCCAGCTCACCAAGAGGGACAGGTCCCACAGATACGCAGTATTTT.

The chain employs TRBV27 and TRBJ1-2, with D hard to call. From germline, CDR1 is MNHEY and CDR2 SMNVEV (reference sequence). The length of the CDR3 is 14 residues. V was cut by 2 bases and J by 0 bases, with 7 bases left in between. CDR3 in DNA: TGTGCCAGCAGTTTAAGGGCGACTAACTATGGCTACACCTTC. Translated, it gives CASSLRATNYGYTF.

The chain carries TRBV5-8 and TRBJ2-5; the match to TRBD2 covers 9 bases. There are 17 residues in the CDR3. The germline CDR1 and CDR2 sequences are SGHTS and YDEGEE. The ends lost 1 base at V and 5 bases at J; junction bases unmatched: 12. CDR3 residues: CASSLYASGTWTETQYF. In DNA form, the CDR3 reads TGTGCCAGCAGCTTGTACGCTAGCGGGACTTGGACGGAGACCCAGTACTTC. The full variable domain, rest sourced from reference TRBV5-8 and TRBJ2-5, is EAGVTQSPTHLIKTRGQQATLRCSPISGHTSVYWYQQALGLGLQFLLWYDEGEERNRGNFPPRFSGRQFPNYSSELNVNALELEDSALYLCASSLYASGTWTETQYFGPGTRLLVL.

The gene calls are TRBV6-5 and TRBJ2-7; D is ambiguous. CDR3 size: 16 residues. Trimming cost V 0 bases and J 5 bases, with 17 bases left between them. Germline V CDR1 and CDR2: MNHEY, SVGAGI. The CDR3 here is CASSYSGPTNNHEQYF. CDR3 sequence (DNA): TGTGCCAGCAGTTACTCCGGACCGACGAATAACCACGAGCAGTACTTC.

The chain joins TRBV15 to TRBJ2-4; possible D gene TRBD2, 6 bases. The germline gives CDR1 LNHNV, CDR2 YYDKDF (reference sequence). V was pared by 2 bases and J by 0 bases, with 14 bases between. The CDR3 runs 17 residues. The CDR3 DNA reads as TGTGCCACCAGCAGAATGGGACTTAATCTAGCCAAAAACATTCAGTACTTC. Encoded protein: CATSRMGLNLAKNIQYF. The variable domain in full, with the rest retrieved from reference TRBV15 and TRBJ2-4, is DAMVIQNPRYQVTQFGKPVTLSCSQTLNHNVMYWYQQKSSQAPKLLFHYYDKDFNNEADTPDNFQSRRPNTSFCFLDIRSPGLGDTAMYLCATSRMGLNLAKNIQYFGAGTRLSVL.

The J gene is TRBJ2-5, the V gene TRBV11-3; TRBD2 agrees at 10 bases. CDR3 length: 15 residues. Per germline, CDR1 SGHNT and CDR2 YENEEA. Trimming at V came to 5 bases and at J to 1 base, leaving 4 bases not matched to a gene. The CDR3: CASSKGTSAQETQYF. The CDR3, as DNA: TGTGCCAGCAGCAAAGGGACTAGCGCCCAAGAGACCCAGTACTTC. Looking up the rest from reference TRBV11-3 and TRBJ2-5 gives the full variable domain: EAGVVQSPRYKIIEKKQPVAFWCNPISGHNTLYWYLQNLGQGPELLIRYENEEAVDDSQLPKDRFSAERLKGVDSTLKIQPAELGDSAVYLCASSKGTSAQETQYFGPGTRLLVL.

The chain uses TRBV7-8 and TRBJ2-1; maybe TRBD1 (5 bases). V lost 0 bases, J lost 0 bases, and 18 bases lay in between. This CDR3 has 19 amino acids. Germline V gene data show CDR1 as SGHVS and CDR2 as FQNEAQ. The CDR3 nucleotides read TGTGCCAGCAGCTTAGCTCGATCCCTAGGGGCTAGCTCCTACAATGAGCAGTTCTTC. The encoded protein is CASSLARSLGASSYNEQFF.

The J gene is TRBJ2-1, the V gene TRBV7-3, with TRBD2 identical over 14 bases. The CDR3 extends over 19 amino acids. Looked up from germline, CDR1 is SGHTA and CDR2 is FQGTGA. The V segment lost 0 bases and the J segment 6 bases; nucleotides outside the gene matches: 10. The CDR3: CASSLTWWRTSGRSNEQFF. The CDR3, as DNA: TGTGCCAGCAGCTTAACGTGGTGGAGGACTAGCGGGAGGAGCAATGAGCAGTTCTTC.

Written as DNA, the CDR3 is TGCGCCAGCAGCGGGGGGCGAATAATTCAAGAGACCCAGTACTTC. This codes for CASSGGRIIQETQYF. The chain uses TRBV5-1 and TRBJ2-5, with D perhaps matching TRBD1 or TRBD2 (6 bases each). Germline values: CDR1 SGHRS, CDR2 YFSETQ. CDR3 length equals 15 residues. The ends were cut back, 4 bases at V and 2 bases at J, with 15 bases in the middle.

On this clone itself: Other DNA variants within this sample encode the same CDR3. The rearrangement links TRBV27 to TRBJ1-4; unclear D gene. The V gene lost 3 bases and the J gene lost 5 bases, with 7 bases spanning the gap. The germline gives CDR1 MNHEY, CDR2 SMNVEV (reference sequence). The CDR3 extends over 13 amino acids. As DNA, the CDR3 is TGTGCCAGCAGTTTCCGAGGGAATGAAAAACTGTTTTTT. This codes for CASSFRGNEKLFF.

The chain employs TRBV28 and TRBJ2-1; no firm D call. The CDR3 extends over 18 amino acids. The germline V and J ends were trimmed by 4 bases and 2 bases, with 21 bases remaining between them. Germline-derived CDR1 and CDR2 are MDHEN and SYDVKM. The chain's CDR3 is CASSSLWTPQNAYNEQFF. For the CDR3, the DNA is TGTGCCAGCAGTTCCCTCTGGACGCCCCAAAACGCCTACAATGAGCAGTTCTTC.